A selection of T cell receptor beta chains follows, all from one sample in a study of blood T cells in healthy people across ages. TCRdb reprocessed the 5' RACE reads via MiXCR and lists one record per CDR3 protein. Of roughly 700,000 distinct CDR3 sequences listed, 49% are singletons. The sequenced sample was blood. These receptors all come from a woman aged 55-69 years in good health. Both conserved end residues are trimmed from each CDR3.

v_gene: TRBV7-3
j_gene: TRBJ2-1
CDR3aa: ASSLTSGRGSYIEQF

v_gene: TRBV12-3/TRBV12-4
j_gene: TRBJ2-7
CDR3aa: ASNIESGTGLREQY

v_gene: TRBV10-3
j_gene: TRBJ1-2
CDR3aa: ATSEALDGYT

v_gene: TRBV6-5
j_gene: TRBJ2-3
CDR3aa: ASSYSYWASTDTQY

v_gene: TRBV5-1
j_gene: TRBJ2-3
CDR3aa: ASSLAGKTDTQY

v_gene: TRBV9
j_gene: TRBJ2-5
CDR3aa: ASSVDGRQGETQY

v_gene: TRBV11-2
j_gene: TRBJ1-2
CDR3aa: ASSSPRQTSYGYT

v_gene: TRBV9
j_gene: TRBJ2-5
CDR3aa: ASSVSGVGETQY

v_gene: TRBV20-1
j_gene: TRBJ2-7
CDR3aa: SASVLADSYEQY

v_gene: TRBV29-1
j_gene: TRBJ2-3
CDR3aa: SVDRGMTDTQY

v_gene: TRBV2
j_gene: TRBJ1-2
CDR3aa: ASLVGSGAGYT

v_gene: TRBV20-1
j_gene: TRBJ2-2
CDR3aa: SCQVRTGELF

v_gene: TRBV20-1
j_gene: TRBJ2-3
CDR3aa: SARGIGTGFNTDTQY

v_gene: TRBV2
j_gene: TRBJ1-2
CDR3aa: ASSEGRMDGYT

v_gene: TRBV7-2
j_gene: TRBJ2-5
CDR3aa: ASSLRTGLRETQY

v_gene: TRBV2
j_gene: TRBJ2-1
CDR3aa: ASSDGGRAKGEQF

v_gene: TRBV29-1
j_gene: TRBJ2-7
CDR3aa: SVRGVGGNSYEQY

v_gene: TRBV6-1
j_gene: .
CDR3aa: ASSEPRNYEQY

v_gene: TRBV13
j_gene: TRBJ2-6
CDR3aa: ASSLLPGANVLT

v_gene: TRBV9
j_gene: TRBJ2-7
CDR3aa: ASSAHTMAYEQY

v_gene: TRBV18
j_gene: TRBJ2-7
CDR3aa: ASSPDRGGYEQY

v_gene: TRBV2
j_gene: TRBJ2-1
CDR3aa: ASRSDRDSQF

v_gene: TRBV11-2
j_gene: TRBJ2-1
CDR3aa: ASGQRSHNEQF

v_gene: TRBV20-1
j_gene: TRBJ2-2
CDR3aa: SARDRLAGTAGELF

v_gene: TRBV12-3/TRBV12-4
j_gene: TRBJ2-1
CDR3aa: ASSLITRFGLAGGDEQF

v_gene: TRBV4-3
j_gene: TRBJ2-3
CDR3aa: ASSQDGTNLEDTQY

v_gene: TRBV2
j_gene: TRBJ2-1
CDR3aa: ASSEEREREQF

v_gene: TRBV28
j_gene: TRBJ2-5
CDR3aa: ASSQGYGVLATETQY

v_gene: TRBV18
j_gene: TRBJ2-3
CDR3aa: ASSPPTRTDTQY

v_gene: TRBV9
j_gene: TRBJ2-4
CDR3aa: ASSDDSAKNIQY

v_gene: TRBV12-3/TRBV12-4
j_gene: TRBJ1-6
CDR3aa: ASSPSSGTTSSYNSPLH

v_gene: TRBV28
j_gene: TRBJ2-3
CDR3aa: ASTLWRGPDTQY